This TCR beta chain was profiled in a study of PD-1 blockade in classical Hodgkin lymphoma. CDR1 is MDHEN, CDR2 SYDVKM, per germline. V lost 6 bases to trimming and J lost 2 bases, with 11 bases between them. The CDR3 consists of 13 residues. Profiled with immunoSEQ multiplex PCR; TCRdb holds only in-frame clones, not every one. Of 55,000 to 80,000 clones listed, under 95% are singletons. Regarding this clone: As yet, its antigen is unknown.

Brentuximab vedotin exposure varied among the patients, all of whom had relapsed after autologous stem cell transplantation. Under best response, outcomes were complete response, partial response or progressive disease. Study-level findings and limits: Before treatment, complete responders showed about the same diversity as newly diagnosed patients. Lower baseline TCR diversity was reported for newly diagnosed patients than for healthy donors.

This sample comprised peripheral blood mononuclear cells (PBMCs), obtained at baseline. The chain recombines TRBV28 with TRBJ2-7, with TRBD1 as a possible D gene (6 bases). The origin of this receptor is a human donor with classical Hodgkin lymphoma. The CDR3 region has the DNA TGTGCCAGCAGCAAGGGACACCCCTACGAGCAGTACTTC. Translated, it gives CASSKGHPYEQYF.